This TCR beta chain was documented in a study of T cell responses to AZD1222 COVID-19 vaccine. Study overall: Recipients boosted at about 4 weeks or about 12 weeks are pooled.

CDR1 and CDR2 from the germline V gene are MNHEY and SMNVEV (reference sequence). V lost 4 bases and J lost 1, with 11 bases in between. This CDR3 contains 15 residues. Notes on the study in general: The peak T cell response came first, and repertoires were sampled only after it. The donor group comprised mostly white British people and more females; the analysis possibly underestimated clonal diversity. Vaccine-associated CD4 TCRs ranged over spike, dominating at 160-218 and 743-854.

Comment on this clone: Its matching antigen is unknown.

Method: immunoSEQ multiplex PCR; TCRdb's copy keeps in-frame clones and lacks some. The sample records about 120,000 clones, approximately 90% being singletons. V and J are TRBV27 and TRBJ1-5, with a tentative D call TRBD1 (5 bases). Specimen: peripheral blood, collected on day 0 of AZD1222 vaccination. This sequence was found in an adult in good health. In nucleotides, the CDR3 is TGTGCCAGCAGTTACTACCGGGACAGCAATCAGCCCCAGCATTTT. Its protein is CASSYYRDSNQPQHF.